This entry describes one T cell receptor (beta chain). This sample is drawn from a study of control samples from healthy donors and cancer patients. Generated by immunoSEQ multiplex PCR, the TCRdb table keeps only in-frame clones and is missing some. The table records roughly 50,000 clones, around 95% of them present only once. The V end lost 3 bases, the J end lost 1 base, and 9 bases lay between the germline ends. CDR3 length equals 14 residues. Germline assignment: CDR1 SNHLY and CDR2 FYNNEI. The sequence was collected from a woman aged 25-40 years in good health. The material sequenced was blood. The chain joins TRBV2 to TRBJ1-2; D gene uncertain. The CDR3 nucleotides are TGTGCCAGCAGTGAGGAGGGCGTTAACTATGGCTACACCTTC. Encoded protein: CASSEEGVNYGYTF. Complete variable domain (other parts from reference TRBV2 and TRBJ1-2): EPEVTQTPSHQVTQMGQEVILRCVPISNHLYFYWYRQILGQKVEFLVSFYNNEISEKSEIFDDQFSVERPDGSNFTLKIRSTKLEDSAMYFCASSEEGVNYGYTFGSGTRLTVV.